Below are 8 T cell receptor beta chains sequenced from a single sample in a study of blood T cells in healthy people across ages. Next came a second PCR, run for about 6 to 11 cycles, which used a sample-barcoded 5' primer along with a J-beta primer mix. TCRdb itself ran the 5' RACE reads through MiXCR, one entry per CDR3 protein. The table records about 590,000 distinct CDR3 sequences, approximately 30% of them present only once. Input material: blood. The receptors here all came from a woman aged 80 or over in good health.

V gene TRBV5-6 combines with J gene TRBJ1-1; 10 bases are shared with TRBD1. The CDR3 totals 15 residues. In germline, CDR1 is SGHDT, CDR2 YYEEEE. The ends lost 4 bases at V and 4 bases at J; junction bases unmatched: 7. CDR3 region: CASSDQGQGITEAFF. For the CDR3, the DNA is TGTGCCAGCAGCGACCAGGGACAGGGGATCACTGAAGCTTTCTTT.

This clonotype was seen ten or more times. This chain connects TRBV4-3 to TRBJ1-5; no reliable D call. Germline V lookup: CDR1 LGHNA, CDR2 YSLEER. The V and J ends lost 2 bases and 0 bases respectively, with 8 bases between them. The CDR3 contains 15 residues. CDR3 nucleotide sequence: TGCGCCAGCAGCCAAACTCCGGATAGCAATCAGCCCCAGCATTTT. As protein: CASSQTPDSNQPQHF.

This chain connects TRBV6-2 or TRBV6-3 to TRBJ1-5, with 7 bases lining up with TRBD1. CDR1 and CDR2 (germline): MNHEY, SVGEGT. This CDR3 spans 17 amino acids. V trimming: 5 bases; J trimming: 7 bases; junction bases outside the gene matches: 17. CDR3 protein: CASSQLRQGTNRQPQHF. CDR3 in DNA: TGTGCCAGCAGTCAACTCCGACAGGGTACGAATAGACAGCCCCAGCATTTT.

This sequence joins TRBV6-1 and TRBJ1-2; D gene uncertain. The V and J ends lost 4 bases and 4 bases respectively, with 10 bases between them. Germline CDR1 and CDR2: MNHNS and SASEGT. This CDR3 is built from 13 residues. The CDR3 loop is CASSGNRFYGYTF. The CDR3 region has the DNA TGTGCCAGCAGTGGGAACAGATTCTATGGCTACACCTTC.

A few counts support this clonotype. This chain uses TRBV9 with TRBJ2-6, with 8 bases matching TRBD1. The germline V gene has CDR1 SGDLS and CDR2 YYNGEE. J gave up 3 bases and V 0 bases, and 11 bases lay outside the gene matches. CDR3 length: 19 amino acids. As DNA, the CDR3 is TGTGCCAGCAGCGTAGGAGGCGACAGGGGCCGAGGTGGGGCCAACGTCCTGACTTTC. It yields the protein CASSVGGDRGRGGANVLTF. Together with reference TRBV9 and TRBJ2-6, the CDR3 gives the full variable domain: DSGVTQTPKHLITATGQRVTLRCSPRSGDLSVYWYQQSLDQGLQFLIQYYNGEERAKGNILERFSAQQFPDLHSELNLSSLELGDSALYFCASSVGGDRGRGGANVLTFGAGSRLTVL.

This clonotype came up many times. The chain combines TRBV7-2 with TRBJ2-3, with 13 positions matching TRBD2. CDR1 SGHTA and CDR2 FQGNSA come from the germline V gene. CDR3 length equals 18 residues. Trimming at V came to 4 bases and at J to 2 bases, leaving 9 bases not matched to a gene. This chain's CDR3 is CASSSMTSGGLSTDTQYF. The CDR3 nucleotides read TGTGCCAGCAGCTCCATGACTAGCGGGGGGCTCTCCACAGATACGCAGTATTTT.

This clonotype was seen at least ten times. The chain couples TRBV4-1 to TRBJ2-1, with 8 bases identical to TRBD2. This CDR3 has 16 residues. The V gene's germline CDR1 is MGHRA and CDR2 YSYEKL. J was trimmed by 3 bases and V by 0 bases; bases with no gene match: 4. The CDR3 is CASSQETGGVYNEQFF. DNA of the CDR3: TGCGCCAGCAGCCAAGAAACCGGGGGGGTCTACAATGAGCAGTTCTTC.

This clonotype was recorded many times. V is TRBV20-1 and J is TRBJ1-4; tentatively, D is TRBD1 (6 bases). Trimming shortened V by 6 bases and J by 4 bases, and 12 bases separated the two germline ends. This CDR3 contains 13 residues. Germline CDR1 DFQATT, CDR2 SNEGSKA (reference sequence). This chain's CDR3 is CSAGAGINEKLFF. CDR3 in DNA: TGCAGTGCGGGGGCAGGTATTAATGAAAAACTGTTTTTT.